This passage covers 2 T cell receptor beta chains from one sample sequenced in a study of T and B cells in COVID-19 patients. TRB rearrangements were amplified by multiplex PCR with BIOMED2 TRB-A/B primers. TCRdb passed the multiplex PCR reads through MiXCR, listing each CDR3 protein once. The table includes about 16,000 distinct CDR3 sequences, about a quarter detected once. From blood, about 240-550 ng of genomic DNA served as TRB template. Sequencing input: blood. All receptors come from a human donor who had recovered from COVID-19.

The V gene is TRBV6-2 or TRBV6-3, the J gene TRBJ2-7; 7 positions agree with TRBD2. In germline, CDR1 is MNHEY, CDR2 SVGEGT. The V gene end was trimmed by 4 bases and the J gene end by 5 bases; junction bases not matched to a gene: 8. The CDR3 has 14 amino acids. The CDR3 nucleotides are TGTGCCAGCAGTTGGCTCGGGGGGTATAACGAGCAGTACTTC. Protein: CASSWLGGYNEQYF.

The rearrangement uses TRBV29-1 and TRBJ2-3, with 9 bases that match TRBD2. The CDR3 totals 16 residues. The trim removed 5 bases at V and 3 bases at J, leaving 12 bases unmatched. In germline, CDR1 is SQVTM, CDR2 ANQGSEA. The CDR3 DNA is TGCAGCGTTTATATTGCGGCGGGAGGGCCGACAGATACGCAGTATTTT. Translated, it gives CSVYIAAGGPTDTQYF.